Below, 30 T cell receptor beta chains from the same sample are listed, as sequenced in a study of OX40 agonist ivuxolimab in advanced cancers. Assay used: immunoSEQ multiplex PCR; TCRdb lists only in-frame clones, some missing. The table lists roughly 100,000 clones, 85% to 90% of them singletons, with roughly 1.5% in the top ten. This specimen was CD4+ or CD8+ T cells sorted from blood, taken in a trial of the OX40 agonist ivuxolimab. These TCRs come from an adult with an advanced solid tumor such as melanoma, head and neck, liver or kidney cancer.

The CDR3 is CASSLDGTGRAYGYTF. Written as DNA, the CDR3 is TGCGCCAGCAGCTTGGATGGGACAGGGAGGGCCTATGGCTACACCTTC. The gene calls are TRBV5-1 and TRBJ1-2; 9 nucleotides agree with TRBD1. CDR3 length equals 16 residues. Germline assignment: CDR1 SGHRS and CDR2 YFSETQ. V lost 0 bases to trimming and J lost 4 bases; unmatched junction nucleotides: 7. The full variable domain, with the rest looked up from reference TRBV5-1 and TRBJ1-2, is KAGVTQTPRYLIKTRGQQVTLSCSPISGHRSVSWYQQTPGQGLQFLFEYFSETQRNKGNFPGRFSGRQFSNSRSEMNVSTLELGDSALYLCASSLDGTGRAYGYTFGSGTRLTVV.

The chain joins TRBV7-8 to TRBJ1-4; D might be TRBD1 (5 bases). This CDR3 spans 14 amino acids. V was trimmed by 8 bases and J by 0 bases, leaving 10 bases between them. Looked up from germline, CDR1 is SGHVS and CDR2 is FQNEAQ. DNA for the CDR3: TGTGCCAGCGGAAGGGGCGCAACTAATGAAAAACTGTTTTTT. It yields the protein CASGRGATNEKLFF.

This clone was observed a handful of times. The chain has TRBV9 and TRBJ2-3; no clear D. Trimming took off 0 bases at V and 0 bases at J, with 5 bases between the two ends. There are 14 residues in the CDR3. The germline V gene has CDR1 SGDLS and CDR2 YYNGEE. The CDR3 region has the DNA TGTGCCAGCAGCGTAGGCACCAGCACAGATACGCAGTATTTT. This sequence encodes CASSVGTSTDTQYF.

This chain joins TRBV7-2 and TRBJ2-7, with TRBD2 matching over 7 bases. J was trimmed by 2 bases and V by 5 bases; bases with no gene match: 6. Germline CDR1 SGHTA, CDR2 FQGNSA. The CDR3 runs 14 residues. The CDR3 loop reads CASSPRAGAYEQYF. DNA of the CDR3: TGTGCCAGCAGCCCCAGGGCGGGGGCCTACGAGCAGTACTTC.

J is TRBJ2-3 and V is TRBV7-9; 9 bases agree with TRBD2. The CDR3 has 17 residues. V gave up 1 base and J gave up 1 base; unmatched junction bases: 6. Germline V CDR1 and CDR2: SEHNR, FQNEAQ (reference sequence). The CDR3 sequence is CASSLGASGDRTDTQYF. The CDR3 DNA reads as TGTGCCAGCAGCTTAGGCGCTAGCGGGGACCGCACAGATACGCAGTATTTT.

This clone was detected once. The CDR3 spells CAISESGTGRGNQPQHF. The CDR3 nucleotides read TGTGCCATCAGTGAGTCAGGGACAGGTCGGGGCAATCAGCCCCAGCATTTT. This chain links TRBV10-3 with TRBJ1-5, with 8 bases matching TRBD1. There are 17 residues in the CDR3. J gave up 2 bases and V 0 bases, and 6 bases lay outside the gene matches. The germline gives CDR1 ENHRY, CDR2 SYGVKD.

CDR3 residues: CASYGRGRGFGTQYF. The CDR3 bases are TGTGCCAGCTATGGGCGTGGCAGGGGGTTCGGTACGCAGTATTTT. V gene TRBV28 combines with J gene TRBJ2-3; TRBD1 matches at 7 bases. V lost 8 bases and J lost 8; bases outside the gene matches: 16. The CDR3 spans 15 residues. Germline CDR1 MDHEN, CDR2 SYDVKM.

The chain is built from TRBV7-6 and TRBJ2-2, with TRBD2 as a possible D gene (6 bases). V was shortened by 5 bases and J by 4 bases, with 11 bases between the two germline ends. Germline V gives CDR1 SGHVS, CDR2 FNYEAQ. The CDR3 contains 14 residues. CDR3: CASSRDWGTGELFF. The CDR3 DNA reads as TGTGCCAGCAGCCGGGACTGGGGCACCGGGGAGCTGTTTTTT.

A single count supports this clone. This chain connects TRBV7-6 to TRBJ2-7; a possible D gene is TRBD1 (5 bases). The V end was cut by 4 bases, the J end by 3 bases, with 16 bases between. Looked up from germline, CDR1 is SGHVS and CDR2 is FNYEAQ. The CDR3 extends over 15 amino acids. CDR3 sequence reads: CASSSQGSSGYEQYF. The DNA for the CDR3 is TGTGCCAGCAGCTCCCAGGGCAGTTCGGGCTACGAGCAGTACTTC.

The V gene is TRBV5-4, the J gene TRBJ2-5, with TRBD2 matching over 14 bases. Germline CDR1 and CDR2: SGHNT and YYREEE (reference sequence). This CDR3 has 17 amino acids. Losses at the gene ends were 2 bases for V and 2 bases for J; bases not matched to a gene: 5. The CDR3 coding sequence is TGTGCCAGCAGCTTCGGGACTAGCGGGGGTCTGCAAGAGACCCAGTACTTC. Protein: CASSFGTSGGLQETQYF.

The chain is built from TRBV7-9 and TRBJ2-7; 9 bases line up with TRBD2. CDR3 length equals 16 residues. V was clipped by 3 bases and J by 3 bases; unmatched bases: 9. CDR1 is SEHNR, CDR2 FQNEAQ, per germline (reference sequence). CDR3 nucleotide sequence: TGTGCCAGCAGCTTCGCTTATAGCGGGAGAGGCTACGAGCAGTACTTC. It encodes CASSFAYSGRGYEQYF.

V gene TRBV30 combines with J gene TRBJ1-5; the D is unclear. V was pared by 5 bases and J by 7 bases, with 12 bases between. Germline V gene lookup returns CDR1 GTSNPN and CDR2 SVGIG (reference sequence). This CDR3 is built from 12 residues. CDR3 in DNA: TGTGCCTGGGATCAAACCGGACAGCCCCAGCATTTT. Translating it yields CAWDQTGQPQHF.

This chain connects TRBV29-1 to TRBJ2-1; 15 positions match TRBD2. Losses at the gene ends were 6 bases for V and 3 bases for J; bases not matched to a gene: 3. The CDR3 totals 15 residues. The germline gives CDR1 SQVTM, CDR2 ANQGSEA. CDR3 in DNA: TGCAGCGTCGGACTAGCGGGAGGGGGCTACAATGAGCAGTTCTTC. Translating it yields CSVGLAGGGYNEQFF.

The rearrangement uses TRBV7-6 and TRBJ1-5; 7 nucleotides match TRBD1. The CDR3 loop spans 13 amino acids. Germline CDR1 and CDR2: SGHVS and FNYEAQ. With V trimmed by 3 bases and J by 5 bases, 1 base remained unmatched. For the CDR3, the DNA is TGTGCCAGCAGCTTCAGGGGGGATCAGCCCCAGCATTTT. Protein sequence: CASSFRGDQPQHF.

The genes are TRBV6-4 and TRBJ2-1; 12 bases align to TRBD2. This CDR3 spans 15 amino acids. Germline trimming cut 8 bases from V and 9 bases from J; bases unmatched to any gene: 11. The germline V gene has CDR1 MRHNA and CDR2 SNTAGT. The CDR3 nucleotides read TGTGCCAGCGCGCCCGGGCTAGCGGGGGGGGGTGAGCAGTTCTTC. Translating it yields CASAPGLAGGGEQFF.

The chain joins TRBV4-1 to TRBJ2-1; no firm D call. The CDR3 runs to 14 residues. In germline, CDR1 is MGHRA, CDR2 YSYEKL. V gave up 3 bases and J gave up 2 bases, with 8 bases separating them. The CDR3 coding sequence is TGCGCCAGCAGCCATCCTCTAACCTACAATGAGCAGTTCTTC. Translation: CASSHPLTYNEQFF.

The chain employs TRBV7-2 and TRBJ2-2; 7 bases fit TRBD2. This CDR3 has 16 residues. Germline assignment: CDR1 SGHTA and CDR2 FQGNSA. The junction had 11 bases not matched to a gene; V was cut back by 5 bases and J by 5 bases. CDR3 in DNA: TGTGCCAGCAGCCTAGTGGGGCGGGAGAGGACCGGGGAGCTGTTTTTT. Protein: CASSLVGRERTGELFF.

The CDR3 loop is CASSESPRGNGQFF. The CDR3 DNA follows: TGTGCCAGCAGTGAATCCCCTCGGGGGAACGGGCAGTTCTTC. This rearrangement joins TRBV25-1 to TRBJ2-1, with D perhaps matching TRBD2 (6 bases). Germline loops: CDR1 MGHDK, CDR2 SYGVNS. V lost 1 base to trimming and J lost 12 bases, with 16 bases between them. The CDR3 spans 14 residues.

The chain employs TRBV7-2 and TRBJ1-1; unclear D gene. CDR1 and CDR2 (germline): SGHTA, FQGNSA. The CDR3 runs 13 residues. Trimming pared 4 bases from V and 5 bases from J, leaving 11 bases between. The CDR3 nucleotides read TGTGCCAGCAGCTCCACAAGTGGGACTGAAGCTTTCTTT. This codes for CASSSTSGTEAFF.

The V gene is TRBV5-3, the J gene TRBJ2-3, with D tentatively TRBD1 or TRBD2 (5 bases each). TRBV5-3 is reported as an ORF; its role is uncertain. The CDR3 has 17 residues. V was pared by 4 bases and J by 4 bases, with 22 bases between. The CDR3 reads CARSPVQGEWGPDTQYF. DNA for the CDR3: TGTGCCAGAAGCCCAGTCCAAGGGGAGTGGGGTCCAGATACGCAGTATTTT.

The rearrangement joins TRBV11-2 to TRBJ2-5, with D perhaps given as TRBD1 or TRBD2 (5 bases each). The J call could be wrong; TRBJ2-7 is a better fit for the DNA end. The CDR3 totals 13 residues. CDR1 and CDR2 from the germline V gene are SGHAT and FQNNGV. In nucleotides, the CDR3 is TGTGCCAGCAGCCTCCGTCGAGGGGACGAGCAGTACTTC. This sequence encodes CASSLRRGDEQYF.

The chain recombines TRBV19 with TRBJ2-6; D is unclear. The CDR3 is 16 amino acids. The ends were cut back, 5 bases at V and 2 bases at J, with 13 bases in the middle. Germline V gene lookup returns CDR1 LNHDA and CDR2 SQIVND (reference sequence). CDR3 in amino acids: CASSPSGSAGANVLTF. CDR3 sequence (DNA): TGTGCCAGTAGTCCCTCTGGATCGGCTGGGGCCAACGTCCTGACTTTC.

V is TRBV6-6 and J is TRBJ2-7; D may be TRBD2 (6 bases). The V and J ends lost 6 bases and 2 bases respectively, with 17 bases between them. CDR1 and CDR2 from the germline V gene are MNHNY and SVGAGI (reference sequence). The CDR3 has 15 amino acids. For the CDR3, the DNA is TGTGCCAGCAGGATTAAAGGGACGGGAGCCTACGAGCAGTACTTC. It is translated as CASRIKGTGAYEQYF.

This rearrangement joins TRBV9 to TRBJ1-5, with a weak D call TRBD1 (5 bases). With 4 bases removed from V and 4 bases from J, the gap between germline ends came to 12 bases. CDR1 and CDR2 from the germline V gene are SGDLS and YYNGEE. The CDR3 covers 14 residues. The CDR3: CASSTQGSNQPQHF. The CDR3 DNA reads TGTGCCAGCAGCACCCAGGGCAGTAATCAGCCCCAGCATTTT.

The chain joins TRBV19 to TRBJ2-7; no clear D gene. V was trimmed by 6 bases and J by 3 bases, leaving 9 bases between them. Germline assignment: CDR1 LNHDA and CDR2 SQIVND (reference sequence). The CDR3 has 12 residues. CDR3 loop: CASRKGNYEQYF. In nucleotides, the CDR3 is TGTGCCAGTAGAAAGGGCAACTACGAGCAGTACTTC.

The chain recombines TRBV18 with TRBJ1-1; TRBD1 is a possible D gene (6 bases). There are 15 residues in the CDR3. Trimming removed 3 bases from V and 4 bases from J, with 15 bases in between. Looked up from germline, CDR1 is KGHSH and CDR2 is LQKENI. Here the CDR3 DNA reads TGTGCCAGCTCACCGGGGCAGGGGACCTTCACTGAAGCTTTCTTT. Translation gives CASSPGQGTFTEAFF. Variable domain in full (rest from reference TRBV18 and TRBJ1-1): NAGVMQNPRHLVRRRGQEARLRCSPMKGHSHVYWYRQLPEEGLKFMVYLQKENIIDESGMPKERFSAEFPKEGPSILRIQQVVRGDSAAYFCASSPGQGTFTEAFFGQGTRLTVV.

V gene TRBV15 combines with J gene TRBJ2-7; TRBD1 matches at 10 bases. This CDR3 region has 14 residues. CDR1 and CDR2 from the germline V gene are LNHNV and YYDKDF (reference sequence). Germline trimming cut 4 bases from V and 2 bases from J; bases unmatched to any gene: 2. CDR3 region: CATSKDRGPYEQYF. The CDR3 DNA sequence: TGTGCCACCAGCAAAGACAGGGGGCCCTACGAGCAGTACTTC. The full variable domain, completed using reference TRBV15 and TRBJ2-7, is DAMVIQNPRYQVTQFGKPVTLSCSQTLNHNVMYWYQQKSSQAPKLLFHYYDKDFNNEADTPDNFQSRRPNTSFCFLDIRSPGLGDTAMYLCATSKDRGPYEQYFGPGTRLTVT.

CDR3 in DNA: TGTGCCAGCAGCTTAGCCCCCGACAGGGCCGGGACTGAAGCTTTCTTT. This encodes CASSLAPDRAGTEAFF. This chain connects TRBV2 to TRBJ1-1; TRBD1 matches 7 bases. This CDR3 region has 16 residues. J lost 5 bases, V lost 6 bases, and 15 bases had no gene match. CDR1 and CDR2 (germline): SNHLY, FYNNEI.

This chain connects TRBV2 to TRBJ2-7; 8 bases line up with TRBD1. V shed 3 bases and J 3 bases; nucleotides not matched to a gene: 1. The CDR3 length is 13 residues. Germline V gene data show CDR1 as SNHLY and CDR2 as FYNNEI. The CDR3 here is CASSDTGGYEQYF. In DNA form, the CDR3 reads TGTGCCAGCAGTGACACAGGGGGCTACGAGCAGTACTTC.

The rearrangement joins TRBV2 to TRBJ2-1, with TRBD2 matching 9 bases. V lost 6 bases, J lost 5 bases, and 8 bases stayed unmatched. The germline V gene encodes CDR1 SNHLY and CDR2 FYNNEI. This CDR3 has 15 amino acids. The CDR3 here is CASSDSSGENNEQFF. As DNA, the CDR3 is TGTGCCAGCAGCGACTCTAGCGGGGAGAACAATGAGCAGTTCTTC.